Shown below are 27 T cell receptor beta chains from a single sample sequenced in a study of T-cell memory formation after mild COVID-19 (TCRdb year 2021). The library was produced with 5' RACE. Reads for this sample came from an Illumina NovaSeq 6000. TCRdb reanalyzed the raw reads on its own, using fastp at Q25 for trimming and MiXCR for clone calling, and kept in-frame beta chains. Rows with a matching CDR3 protein are joined into one entry that keeps the most common DNA and genes. Present in this sample are roughly 400,000 distinct CDR3 sequences, 20% to 25% of which were seen just once. The biggest ten clones account for roughly 8.9% of the sample. Sequenced sample: PBMCs or a T cell subset sorted from them (not recorded which). All receptors come from an adult woman who had mild COVID-19 (a few samples of this study predate the infection). The sample titles of this study are shuffled in the database, so cell type and time point are left out; the donor was told from shared clones.

This chain links TRBV2 with TRBJ2-7; 8 nucleotides align to TRBD1. Germline V gene data show CDR1 as SNHLY and CDR2 as FYNNEI. This CDR3 has 15 amino acids. Germline trimming cut 6 bases from V and 2 bases from J; bases unmatched to any gene: 9. CDR3 residues: CASRALTGEPYEQYF. In DNA, the CDR3 is TGTGCCAGCAGAGCCTTGACAGGGGAGCCCTACGAGCAGTACTTC.

This clonotype came up a few times. The chain uses TRBV2 and TRBJ1-5, with a tentative D call TRBD1 (5 bases). Trimming cost V 1 base and J 4 bases, with 8 bases left between them. The CDR3 is made up of 14 amino acids. The germline CDR1 and CDR2 sequences are SNHLY and FYNNEI. CDR3 residues: CASSEGGPNQPQHF. In DNA form, the CDR3 reads TGTGCCAGCAGTGAAGGGGGCCCAAATCAGCCCCAGCATTTT.

The V and J genes are TRBV27 and TRBJ1-1; perhaps TRBD1 as D (5 bases). This CDR3 has 13 amino acids. V shed 6 bases and J shed 4 bases, with 12 bases lying between them. The germline V gene encodes CDR1 MNHEY and CDR2 SMNVEV (reference sequence). CDR3 loop: CASSRRGTTEAFF. CDR3 coding DNA: TGTGCCAGCAGCCGGAGAGGGACCACTGAAGCTTTCTTT.

This clonotype came up a few times. The J gene is TRBJ1-3, the V gene TRBV2; D remains ambiguous. The CDR3 has 13 residues. Germline V gives CDR1 SNHLY, CDR2 FYNNEI. V was cut by 4 bases and J by 4 bases, with 8 bases left in between. CDR3 sequence (DNA): TGTGCCAGCAGTGCGGCGAGAGGAAACACCATATATTTT. The encoded protein is CASSAARGNTIYF. Full variable domain (missing parts from reference TRBV2 and TRBJ1-3): EPEVTQTPSHQVTQMGQEVILRCVPISNHLYFYWYRQILGQKVEFLVSFYNNEISEKSEIFDDQFSVERPDGSNFTLKIRSTKLEDSAMYFCASSAARGNTIYFGEGSWLTVV.

Only a few counts were recorded for this clonotype. The J gene is TRBJ1-1, the V gene TRBV7-9, with D unclear. Germline CDR1 and CDR2: SEHNR and FQNEAQ (reference sequence). The V end was cut by 5 bases, the J end by 11 bases, with 15 bases between. The CDR3 has 12 amino acids. As DNA, the CDR3 is TGTGCCAGCAGCCCCGGGTCCCTAGAGGCTTTCTTT. Amino acids: CASSPGSLEAFF.

In its sample, this clonotype was seen a few times. V usage is TRBV30 and J usage is TRBJ1-2, with a weak D call TRBD1 (6 bases). The V and J ends lost 3 bases and 2 bases respectively, with 16 bases between them. The CDR3 loop spans 15 amino acids. Germline V lookup: CDR1 GTSNPN, CDR2 SVGIG (reference sequence). CDR3 in DNA: TGTGCCTGGAGCAGATTCTTAGGGGGAAACTATGGCTACACCTTC. Amino acid sequence: CAWSRFLGGNYGYTF.

The chain joins TRBV24-1 to TRBJ2-1, with 8 bases matching TRBD2. The CDR3 length is 13 residues. Germline trimming cut 3 bases from V and 12 bases from J; bases unmatched to any gene: 6. Germline V gene data show CDR1 as KGHDR and CDR2 as SFDVKD. DNA for the CDR3: TGTGCCACCAGTGATCCCTCCGGGAGGGCGCAGTTCTTC. It codes for CATSDPSGRAQFF.

This clonotype was counted many times. The gene calls are TRBV6-2 or TRBV6-3 and TRBJ2-1; D is perhaps TRBD2 (6 bases). This CDR3 is 14 amino acids long. V dropped 7 bases and J dropped 8 bases, with 18 bases sitting between them. The germline gives CDR1 MNHEY, CDR2 SVGEGT. The CDR3 bases are TGTGCCAGCACCCCGGGACTGGGCGGCCATGAGCAGTTCTTC. Encoded protein: CASTPGLGGHEQFF.

This clonotype was seen only a few times. The V and J genes are TRBV4-2 and TRBJ2-1; 10 bases map to TRBD2. The CDR3 has 17 amino acids. After removal of 2 bases from V and 2 bases from J, the junction contained 6 bases not matched to a gene. Per the germline V gene, CDR1 is LGHNA and CDR2 is YNFKEQ. CDR3 residues: CASSQPLAGDTYNEQFF. The CDR3 DNA reads TGTGCCAGCAGCCAACCCCTAGCGGGGGACACCTACAATGAGCAGTTCTTC.

Only a few counts were recorded for this clonotype. The V gene is TRBV5-1, the J gene TRBJ2-7, with TRBD2 matching 7 bases. CDR1 and CDR2 (germline): SGHRS, YFSETQ. With 4 bases clipped from V and 5 bases from J, the junction kept 18 bases outside the gene matches. This CDR3 has 17 residues. The CDR3, as DNA: TGCGCCAGCAGCCTACACCGGGAGGCGGAAGTGCGCCACGAGCAGTACTTC. The encoded protein is CASSLHREAEVRHEQYF.

The gene calls are TRBV21-1 and TRBJ1-1; TRBD1, the table's D call, was not compared with the DNA. TRBV21-1 is designated a pseudogene. The CDR3 has 15 residues. Here the CDR3 reads CASSKYHRGNTEAFF. The CDR3 DNA reads as TGTGCCAGCAGCAAATATCACAGGGGGAACACTGAAGCTTTCTTT.

This clonotype was picked up a small number of times. The chain combines TRBV7-9 with TRBJ2-1; 8 nucleotides agree with TRBD1. The ends lost 4 bases at V and 5 bases at J; junction bases unmatched: 7. This CDR3 has 15 residues. Germline CDR1 and CDR2: SEHNR and FQNEAQ (reference sequence). Here the CDR3 reads CASSSSPDRDNEQFF. CDR3 nucleotide sequence: TGTGCCAGCAGCTCCAGTCCGGACAGGGACAATGAGCAGTTCTTC.

V gene TRBV20-1 combines with J gene TRBJ2-7, with 9 positions matching TRBD2. The CDR3 contains 15 residues. CDR1 is DFQATT, CDR2 SNEGSKA, per germline (reference sequence). V dropped 6 bases and J dropped 3; count of bases not matched to a gene: 12. CDR3 region: CSAPSGTSLYYEQYF. The CDR3 region has the DNA TGCAGTGCCCCGTCCGGGACTAGCTTATACTACGAGCAGTACTTC.

This rearrangement joins TRBV7-9 to TRBJ2-7; 12 nucleotides match TRBD1. The CDR3 runs 15 residues. V dropped 4 bases and J dropped 5; count of bases not matched to a gene: 6. Germline CDR1 and CDR2: SEHNR and FQNEAQ (reference sequence). The CDR3 DNA reads as TGTGCCAGCAGCTACCGGGACAGGGGGCACAACGAGCAGTACTTC. Amino acid sequence: CASSYRDRGHNEQYF.

The chain uses TRBV12-3 or TRBV12-4 and TRBJ2-1; 8 nucleotides match TRBD1. Losses at the gene ends were 5 bases for V and 7 bases for J; bases not matched to a gene: 7. CDR3 length equals 14 residues. The CDR3 nucleotides read TGTGCCAGCAGTACATGGACAGGGCGAAATGAGCAGTTCTTC. Protein sequence: CASSTWTGRNEQFF.

This chain uses TRBV7-9 with TRBJ2-1; tentative D call: TRBD2 (5 bases). Trimming shortened V by 1 base and J by 0 bases, and 13 bases separated the two germline ends. This CDR3 has 17 amino acids. Germline CDR1 and CDR2: SEHNR and FQNEAQ (reference sequence). CDR3 DNA: TGTGCCAGCAGCTTAGGAACTAGACCGAGCTCCTACAATGAGCAGTTCTTC. This translates into CASSLGTRPSSYNEQFF.

The rearrangement links TRBV2 to TRBJ2-3; 9 bases map to TRBD1. The CDR3 is made up of 14 amino acids. The trim removed 7 bases at V and 5 bases at J, leaving 7 bases unmatched. The germline V gene has CDR1 SNHLY and CDR2 FYNNEI. This CDR3 is CASTRTGAGDTQYF. Written as DNA, the CDR3 is TGTGCCAGCACGAGGACAGGGGCAGGAGATACGCAGTATTTT. The variable domain in full, completed from reference TRBV2 and TRBJ2-3, reads EPEVTQTPSHQVTQMGQEVILRCVPISNHLYFYWYRQILGQKVEFLVSFYNNEISEKSEIFDDQFSVERPDGSNFTLKIRSTKLEDSAMYFCASTRTGAGDTQYFGPGTRLTVL.

V gene TRBV15 combines with J gene TRBJ2-1, with TRBD2 as a possible D gene (6 bases). The CDR3 has 15 amino acids. The V gene's germline CDR1 is LNHNV and CDR2 YYDKDF (reference sequence). Trimming took 0 bases from V and 8 from J, leaving 14 bases between them. The DNA for the CDR3 is TGTGCCACCAGCAGAGATCCCCGGAGGGCCGATGAGCAGTTCTTC. As protein: CATSRDPRRADEQFF.

V and J are TRBV25-1 and TRBJ2-3; 8 positions agree with TRBD2. The ends lost 3 bases at V and 6 bases at J; junction bases unmatched: 5. The CDR3 loop spans 14 amino acids. The germline V gene encodes CDR1 MGHDK and CDR2 SYGVNS. In nucleotides, the CDR3 is TGTGCCAGCAGTGACCGCGGGGGGTGGGATACGCAGTATTTT. It is translated as CASSDRGGWDTQYF. Filled out from reference TRBV25-1 and TRBJ2-3, the complete variable domain reads EADIYQTPRYLVIGTGKKITLECSQTMGHDKMYWYQQDPGMELHLIHYSYGVNSTEKGDLSSESTVSRIRTEHFPLTLESARPSHTSQYLCASSDRGGWDTQYFGPGTRLTVL.

In this sample, this clonotype turned up a few times. This chain connects TRBV7-8 to TRBJ2-5, with TRBD1 identical over 7 bases. CDR3 size: 15 residues. V lost 4 bases and J lost 5; bases outside the gene matches: 10. CDR1 is SGHVS and CDR2 is FQNEAQ in the germline V gene. CDR3 sequence (DNA): TGTGCCAGCAGCTCGAAAGACAGGGTCTTGGAGACCCAGTACTTC. It translates to CASSSKDRVLETQYF.

The chain uses TRBV5-1 and TRBJ2-3, with D perhaps matching TRBD2 (5 bases). The CDR3 is made up of 17 amino acids. V lost 2 bases and J 0 bases, leaving 16 bases between the germline ends. CDR1 is SGHRS and CDR2 is YFSETQ in the germline V gene. CDR3 in amino acids: CASSFLGRSSSTDTQYF. The CDR3 DNA follows: TGCGCCAGCAGCTTTTTAGGGAGATCCTCTAGCACAGATACGCAGTATTTT.

The rearrangement joins TRBV9 to TRBJ2-2; 8 bases are a match to TRBD2. V shed 0 bases, J shed 1 base, and the junction held 5 bases outside the gene matches. The CDR3 consists of 17 residues. Germline CDR1 and CDR2: SGDLS and YYNGEE. CDR3 amino acids: CASSVARLAGNTGELFF. CDR3 nucleotides: TGTGCCAGCAGCGTAGCTCGCCTAGCGGGGAACACCGGGGAGCTGTTTTTT.

V is TRBV7-8 and J is TRBJ2-1, with 10 bases fitting TRBD2. Losses at the gene ends were 6 bases for V and 2 bases for J; bases not matched to a gene: 13. The CDR3 has 18 amino acids. CDR1 is SGHVS, CDR2 FQNEAQ, per germline. CDR3 coding DNA: TGTGCCAGCAGAGCGGGAGGGCCTCATCGTACCCCCTACAATGAGCAGTTCTTC. Its protein is CASRAGGPHRTPYNEQFF.

This sequence joins TRBV4-1 and TRBJ2-1; 12 bases are a match to TRBD2. The CDR3 consists of 17 residues. With 3 bases clipped from V and 7 bases from J, the junction kept 10 bases outside the gene matches. Germline loops: CDR1 MGHRA, CDR2 YSYEKL. The DNA for the CDR3 is TGCGCCAGCAGCCACGTTACTAGCGGGGGGTCCGGAAATGAGCAGTTCTTC. It specifies CASSHVTSGGSGNEQFF.

The chain recombines TRBV30 with TRBJ2-3; D might be TRBD1 (6 bases). V was pared by 0 bases and J by 2 bases, with 9 bases between. The CDR3 runs to 14 residues. Germline V gene sequence: CDR1 GTSNPN, CDR2 SVGIG (reference sequence). The CDR3 reads CAWSVGDTTDTQYF. CDR3 nucleotide sequence: TGTGCCTGGAGTGTAGGGGACACCACAGATACGCAGTATTTT.

This clonotype was found a few times. The chain recombines TRBV21-1 with TRBJ1-5. TRBV21-1 is flagged as a pseudogene. The CDR3 extends over 14 amino acids. DNA of the CDR3: TGTGCCAGCAGCAAAGTGATTCGCAATCAGCCCCAGCATTTT. This sequence encodes CASSKVIRNQPQHF.

The V call is TRBV20-1, the J call TRBJ2-2; the D gene is possibly TRBD2 (5 bases). V shed 0 bases and J shed 0 bases, with 8 bases lying between them. CDR3 length: 15 amino acids. Germline loops: CDR1 DFQATT, CDR2 SNEGSKA (reference sequence). The CDR3, as DNA: TGCAGTGCTAGAGATCCAGCGGCGAACACCGGGGAGCTGTTTTTT. Amino acid sequence: CSARDPAANTGELFF.